This entry lists 24 T cell receptor beta chains sequenced from one sample in a study of metastatic and nonmetastatic thyroid tumors. Every patient underwent thyroid surgery untreated. TCRdb re-called the PCR reads via MiXCR. The sample lists more than 15,000 clones; roughly 20% were seen once. Input material: adjacent normal tissue. The receptor source for this set is a female donor with papillary thyroid cancer or a benign thyroid nodule (not recorded which). Some clones in this sample may be carry-over from other donors' samples.

This clone was detected a few times. The chain uses TRBV6-1 and TRBJ2-3; D is uncertain. V dropped 4 bases and J dropped 2 bases, with 7 bases sitting between them. Germline CDR1 MNHNS, CDR2 SASEGT. This CDR3 spans 13 amino acids. The CDR3 reads CASSVENTDTQYF. The CDR3 DNA is TGTGCCAGCAGTGTGGAGAACACAGATACGCAGTATTTT.

In its sample, this clone was seen many times. The rearrangement uses TRBV7-9 and TRBJ1-1; D gene uncertain. From germline, CDR1 is SEHNR and CDR2 FQNEAQ (reference sequence). The V end lost 2 bases, the J end lost 7 bases, and 14 bases lay between the germline ends. This CDR3 has 14 residues. The CDR3 spells CASSLLLFPVEAFF. The CDR3 DNA follows: TGTGCCAGCAGCTTACTTCTGTTCCCCGTTGAAGCTTTCTTT. The whole variable domain, filled in from reference TRBV7-9 and TRBJ1-1, reads DTGVSQNPRHKITKRGQNVTFRCDPISEHNRLYWYRQTLGQGPEFLTYFQNEAQLEKSRLLSDRFSAERPKGSFSTLEIQRTEQGDSAMYLCASSLLLFPVEAFFGQGTRLTVV.

The genes are TRBV20-1 and TRBJ2-7; TRBD2 aligns across 8 bases. V lost 3 bases, J lost 0 bases, and 13 bases stayed unmatched. Germline V gene data show CDR1 as DFQATT and CDR2 as SNEGSKA (reference sequence). The CDR3 spans 17 residues. The CDR3 sequence: CSASGDSGTPSSYEQYF. As DNA, the CDR3 is TGCAGTGCTAGCGGAGATAGCGGGACTCCTAGCTCCTACGAGCAGTACTTC.

In nucleotides, the CDR3 is TGTGCCAGCAGCCCGAACAGGAGCTATGGCTACACCTTC. Its protein product is CASSPNRSYGYTF. V and J are TRBV7-8 and TRBJ1-2; maybe TRBD1 (5 bases). V dropped 5 bases and J dropped 4 bases, with 11 bases sitting between them. This CDR3 comprises 13 residues. Germline-derived CDR1 and CDR2 are SGHVS and FQNEAQ.

This clone is categorized as medium-sized. This rearrangement joins TRBV7-8 to TRBJ2-7; D gene ambiguous. The CDR3 spans 13 residues. Trimming cost V 3 bases and J 5 bases, with 11 bases left between them. The germline V gene encodes CDR1 SGHVS and CDR2 FQNEAQ. The chain's CDR3 is CASSFIQFHEQYF. The CDR3 nucleotides are TGTGCCAGCAGCTTTATACAGTTCCACGAGCAGTACTTC.

This clone occurred a few times. This rearrangement joins TRBV7-2 to TRBJ2-7, with a possible D match to TRBD2 (5 bases). The V gene lost 2 bases and the J gene lost 6 bases, with 8 bases spanning the gap. CDR3 length: 12 amino acids. CDR1 is SGHTA and CDR2 is FQGNSA in the germline V gene. The DNA for the CDR3 is TGTGCCAGCAGCTTATACGAGGGCGAGCAGTACTTC. Protein product: CASSLYEGEQYF.

This clone was observed a few times. The chain has TRBV28 and TRBJ1-2; D ambiguous. The CDR3 runs 14 residues. V lost 5 bases to trimming and J lost 8 bases, with 18 bases between them. The germline V gene encodes CDR1 MDHEN and CDR2 SYDVKM. The CDR3 DNA sequence: TGTGCCAGCAGTCGCTCCGGAGCTTATGCCGGCTACACCTTC. Amino acid sequence: CASSRSGAYAGYTF.

In its sample, this clone was seen a few times. The V call is TRBV29-1, the J call TRBJ2-7; 16 bases align to TRBD2. The CDR3 has 18 residues. In germline, CDR1 is SQVTM, CDR2 ANQGSEA. V trimming: 6 bases; J trimming: 3 bases; junction bases outside the gene matches: 14. The DNA of the CDR3 is TGCAGCGTGGTACTAGCTTGGGGACTAGCGGGAGGGGGCTACGAGCAGTACTTC. Encoded protein: CSVVLAWGLAGGGYEQYF.

A few counts support this clone. The missing conserved phenylalanine or tryptophan at the end of this CDR3 makes a read error likely. The V and J genes are TRBV7-8 and TRBJ2-3, with no clear D. Trimming took off 5 bases at V and 6 bases at J, with 9 bases between the two ends. This CDR3 has 12 residues. CDR1 and CDR2 from the germline V gene are SGHVS and FQNEAQ. Here the CDR3 reads CASSRLGDTQYL. CDR3 in DNA: TGTGCCAGCAGCCGGTTGGGCGATACGCAGTATCTT.

A note on this clone: The junction differs from germline at one of its ends, possibly a read error. The chain combines TRBV12-3 or TRBV12-4 with TRBJ2-2; possible D gene TRBD1, 6 bases. The CDR3 covers 13 residues. The DNA of the CDR3 is TGTGCCAGCAGTTTTGGGGACACCAGGGAGCTGTTTTTT. Translation: CASSFGDTRELFF.

This clone has a count of ten or more. The conserved final phenylalanine or tryptophan is absent from the CDR3, which likely points to a read error. The limits of the CDR3 on the DNA are not certain, so only TCRdb's listed CDR3 is given. The J gene is TRBJ2-4, the V gene TRBV27; the table's D call of TRBD1 was not tested on the DNA. The germline CDR1 and CDR2 sequences are MNHEY and SMNVEV (reference sequence). The CDR3 totals 16 residues, both ends included. CDR3 sequence reads: CASKGPRRGSGTQQAV.

By share of the sample, this clone is medium-sized. The chain is built from TRBV20-1 and TRBJ1-5; 8 nucleotides line up with TRBD1. The length of the CDR3 is 14 residues. V lost 4 bases and J lost 6; bases outside the gene matches: 8. Germline loops: CDR1 DFQATT, CDR2 SNEGSKA (reference sequence). In nucleotides, the CDR3 is TGCAGTGCTACTTGGACAGGGTTAGGTCAGCCCCAGCATTTT. It is translated as CSATWTGLGQPQHF.

There are a few counts of this clone. This chain uses TRBV25-1 with TRBJ1-4; perhaps TRBD1 as D (6 bases). Trimming removed 0 bases from V and 3 bases from J, with 14 bases in between. This CDR3 has 17 amino acids. CDR1 is MGHDK, CDR2 SYGVNS, per germline. CDR3 amino acids: CASSEYPGQMANEKLFF. CDR3 DNA sequence: TGTGCCAGCAGTGAATATCCCGGACAGATGGCTAATGAAAAACTGTTTTTT.

With regard to this clone: The same CDR3 also results from other DNA sequences found in this sample. The genes are TRBV5-1 and TRBJ2-3; D call uncertain. The V gene's germline CDR1 is SGHRS and CDR2 YFSETQ. The CDR3 extends over 15 amino acids. The V and J ends lost 2 bases and 0 bases respectively, with 10 bases between them. Here the CDR3 reads CASSFNGISTDTQYF. The CDR3 coding sequence is TGCGCCAGCAGCTTTAACGGCATTAGCACAGATACGCAGTATTTT.

This rearrangement joins TRBV27 to TRBJ1-2; 9 nucleotides align to TRBD1. Germline V lookup: CDR1 MNHEY, CDR2 SMNVEV (reference sequence). This CDR3 comprises 16 residues. J was trimmed by 4 bases and V by 2 bases; bases with no gene match: 8. CDR3 sequence (DNA): TGTGCCAGCAGTTTACGCCCTCCGGGACAGGGCTATGGCTACACCTTC. Its translation: CASSLRPPGQGYGYTF.

There are a few counts of this clone. CDR3 coding DNA: TGCGCCAGCAGCTTGGGTGGAAACGGGGAGCTGTTTTTT. This encodes CASSLGGNGELFF. The chain couples TRBV5-1 to TRBJ2-2, with D unresolved. The V end lost 0 bases, the J end lost 7 bases, and 7 bases lay between the germline ends. This CDR3 spans 13 amino acids. Germline CDR1 is SGHRS and CDR2 is YFSETQ.

Comment on this clone: The junction shows a germline mismatch at one end, possibly a read error. The chain is built from TRBV24-1 and TRBJ2-3; 8 bases are shared with TRBD1. This CDR3 is built from 15 residues. Germline loops: CDR1 KGHDR, CDR2 SFDVKD. The CDR3, as DNA: TGTGCCACCAGTGAACAGGGGGTCAACACAGATACGCACTATTTT. Its protein product is CATSEQGVNTDTHYF.

This clone ranks as medium-sized (0.01 to 0.1%). This chain uses TRBV7-9 with TRBJ2-3, with D uncertain. The germline V gene encodes CDR1 SEHNR and CDR2 FQNEAQ (reference sequence). Trimming took 1 base from V and 5 from J, leaving 19 bases between them. The CDR3 spans 17 residues. As DNA, the CDR3 is TGTGCCAGCAGCTTAGGGTGGCAATCGGTCGTTATAGATACGCAGTATTTT. It translates to CASSLGWQSVVIDTQYF.

About this clone itself: At one of its ends the junction is not consistent with the germline gene, which may arise from a read error. The chain recombines TRBV30 with TRBJ2-6; D is unresolved. This CDR3 has 16 amino acids. Germline V gene data show CDR1 as GTSNPN and CDR2 as SVGIG (reference sequence). Here the CDR3 DNA reads TGTGCCTGGAGTTTATCAGTTAGCTCTGGTGCCAACGTCCTGACTTTC. Translating gives CAWSLSVSSGANVLTF.

V and J are TRBV11-3 and TRBJ1-1, with TRBD1 as a possible D gene (5 bases). V lost 5 bases to trimming and J lost 8 bases, with 24 bases between them. The CDR3 covers 16 residues. CDR1 and CDR2 (germline): SGHNT, YENEEA. CDR3 region: CASSVRFGTDEPEAFF. The CDR3 bases are TGTGCCAGCAGCGTCAGGTTCGGGACCGACGAACCGGAAGCTTTCTTT. Based on the CDR3 plus reference TRBV11-3 and TRBJ1-1, the full variable domain is EAGVVQSPRYKIIEKKQPVAFWCNPISGHNTLYWYLQNLGQGPELLIRYENEEAVDDSQLPKDRFSAERLKGVDSTLKIQPAELGDSAVYLCASSVRFGTDEPEAFFGQGTRLTVV.

The V and J genes are TRBV30 and TRBJ1-2; D remains ambiguous. CDR3 size: 13 residues. V lost 0 bases and J lost 4, with 9 bases in between. Germline CDR1 and CDR2: GTSNPN and SVGIG (reference sequence). The CDR3 sequence: CAWSVGLTYGYTF. In DNA, the CDR3 is TGTGCCTGGAGTGTAGGACTCACCTATGGCTACACCTTC.

This clone was counted only a few times. The junction and the germline gene differ at one end; a read error may be behind it. The chain combines TRBV10-3 with TRBJ1-2; D call uncertain. CDR1 ENHRY and CDR2 SYGVKD come from the germline V gene. The CDR3 loop spans 13 amino acids. The CDR3 DNA is TGTGCCATCAGTGTTCGGGCAGACTATTGCTACACCTTC. This gives the protein CAISVRADYCYTF.

In this sample, this clone turned up many times. This chain uses TRBV7-9 with TRBJ1-1; D gene unclear. Germline-derived CDR1 and CDR2 are SEHNR and FQNEAQ (reference sequence). The ends were cut back, 0 bases at V and 6 bases at J, with 8 bases in the middle. The CDR3 runs to 13 residues. The CDR3 spells CASSLAGSAEAFF. Written as DNA, the CDR3 is TGTGCCAGCAGCTTAGCGGGGAGCGCTGAAGCTTTCTTT. Full variable domain (outside the CDR3, taken from reference TRBV7-9 and TRBJ1-1): DTGVSQNPRHKITKRGQNVTFRCDPISEHNRLYWYRQTLGQGPEFLTYFQNEAQLEKSRLLSDRFSAERPKGSFSTLEIQRTEQGDSAMYLCASSLAGSAEAFFGQGTRLTVV.

By share, this clone counts as medium-sized. The rearrangement joins TRBV24-1 to TRBJ2-5; 13 bases agree with TRBD2. This CDR3 has 15 residues. Per the germline V gene, CDR1 is KGHDR and CDR2 is SFDVKD. The trim removed 4 bases at V and 5 bases at J, leaving 3 bases unmatched. The CDR3 protein is CATSEGLAGLETQYF. CDR3 coding DNA: TGTGCCACCAGTGAGGGACTAGCGGGATTGGAGACCCAGTACTTC.